The 15 T cell receptor beta chains presented below share a single source sample, sequenced in a study of T cells in Graves' hyperthyroidism and ophthalmopathy. Amplification targeted TCR beta CDR3 regions from RNA transcripts. When the TCR CDR3 underwent first-round RT-PCR, the HTBI primer set was used. TCRdb re-called the multiplex PCR reads with MiXCR, one entry per CDR3 protein. Of a few hundred thousand distinct CDR3 sequences in the sample, approximately 13% were seen once. The specimen sequenced was blood. The receptors originated from a woman in her twenties or thirties with Graves' hyperthyroidism that later progressed to Graves' ophthalmopathy.

Comments on this clonotype: This sequence may be a read error, since a much larger clone differs from it by one base. The rearrangement uses TRBV12-3 or TRBV12-4 and TRBJ2-3; D ambiguous. The CDR3 has 16 amino acids. CDR3 region: CASSFSWGSRADTRYF. In DNA form, the CDR3 reads TGTGCCAGCAGTTTCAGCTGGGGAAGTAGAGCAGATACGCGGTATTTT.

This chain links TRBV12-3 or TRBV12-4 with TRBJ1-3; D is uncertain. Trimming left V 3 bases short and J 0 bases short, with 15 bases between. The CDR3 is made up of 17 amino acids. Written as DNA, the CDR3 is TGTGCCAGCAGTTTTGTCGGCCGAACAAGCTCTGGAAACACCATATATTTT. Translated, it gives CASSFVGRTSSGNTIYF.

This clonotype came up a few times. This sequence joins TRBV6-6 and TRBJ1-1; D perhaps matches TRBD1 (5 bases). V was trimmed by 2 bases and J by 0 bases, leaving 13 bases between them. Germline CDR1 reads MNHNY; CDR2 reads SVGAGI (reference sequence). This CDR3 comprises 16 residues. Written as DNA, the CDR3 is TGTGCCAGCAGTTACGGCCAGGGCCGATTGAACACTGAAGCTTTCTTT. Translation: CASSYGQGRLNTEAFF.

This clonotype was detected many times. The chain employs TRBV28 and TRBJ2-3, with a weak D call TRBD2 (6 bases). The length of the CDR3 is 14 residues. The V gene lost 7 bases and the J gene lost 4 bases, with 15 bases spanning the gap. The germline gives CDR1 MDHEN, CDR2 SYDVKM. DNA for the CDR3: TGTGCCAGCAAGACGGAGGAGGGTGCAGATACGCAGTATTTT. Its protein product is CASKTEEGADTQYF.

There are many counts of this clonotype. The chain is built from TRBV30 and TRBJ2-1; 7 positions agree with TRBD1. The trim removed 3 bases at V and 4 bases at J, leaving 6 bases unmatched. Germline CDR1 GTSNPN, CDR2 SVGIG (reference sequence). CDR3 length: 14 residues. As DNA, the CDR3 is TGTGCCTGGAGCCGGGACAGCCGATACAATGAGCAGTTCTTC. As protein: CAWSRDSRYNEQFF.

This clonotype has ten or more counts. As DNA, the CDR3 is TGTGCCAGCAGTCCCTTGGGACAGTCGAGCTCCTACGAGCAGTACTTC. Translated, it gives CASSPLGQSSSYEQYF. J is TRBJ2-7 and V is TRBV28, with TRBD1 matching 7 bases. The V gene end was trimmed by 5 bases and the J gene end by 0 bases; junction bases not matched to a gene: 10. Germline CDR1 MDHEN, CDR2 SYDVKM. The CDR3 is 16 amino acids.

This clonotype was recorded many times. The chain couples TRBV24-1 to TRBJ2-2; weak D call: TRBD2 (6 bases). The CDR3 has 16 residues. V was clipped by 3 bases and J by 2 bases, with 12 bases between them. Germline assignment: CDR1 KGHDR and CDR2 SFDVKD. CDR3 residues: CATSDRTGGNTGELFF. For the CDR3, the DNA is TGTGCCACCAGTGATCGTACCGGGGGTAACACCGGGGAGCTGTTTTTT.

There are many counts of this clonotype. V usage is TRBV11-2 and J usage is TRBJ2-7; D call uncertain. From germline, CDR1 is SGHAT and CDR2 FQNNGV. This CDR3 spans 14 amino acids. V lost 3 bases and J 5 bases, leaving 14 bases between the germline ends. DNA of the CDR3: TGTGCCAGCAGCTTGCCTCCCCCAATCAACGAGCAGTACTTC. It is translated as CASSLPPPINEQYF.

At least ten counts were recorded for this clonotype. An end of the junction differs from the germline gene, which may be a read error. This chain links TRBV7-7 with TRBJ2-5, with a tentative D call TRBD2 (5 bases). This CDR3 has 15 amino acids. Germline assignment: CDR1 SSHAT and CDR2 FNYEAQ (reference sequence). The CDR3 DNA sequence: TGTGCTAGCAGCTTATTGGGAGCGCGTGGGGAGACCCAGTACTTC. It translates to CASSLLGARGETQYF.

This clonotype was detected ten times or more. The chain couples TRBV28 to TRBJ2-7; the D gene is possibly TRBD2 (5 bases). Germline values: CDR1 MDHEN, CDR2 SYDVKM. This CDR3 has 12 amino acids. V was shortened by 8 bases and J by 6 bases, with 14 bases between the two germline ends. In DNA, the CDR3 is TGTGCCAGCCCCTCGGGAAACGGCGAGCAGTACTTC. It codes for CASPSGNGEQYF.

Many counts were recorded for this clonotype. The CDR3 DNA is TGTGCCAGCAGCGCTGCTATGGGTGCCCTTCAAGAGACCCAGTACTTC. Its translation: CASSAAMGALQETQYF. The genes are TRBV7-9 and TRBJ2-5; D gene uncertain. CDR3 size: 16 residues. V was clipped by 5 bases and J by 2 bases, with 18 bases between them. Germline V gene data show CDR1 as SEHNR and CDR2 as FQNEAQ (reference sequence).

The J gene is TRBJ2-3, the V gene TRBV12-3 or TRBV12-4, with D possibly being TRBD2 (5 bases). The CDR3 covers 14 residues. Trimming took off 3 bases at V and 2 bases at J, with 9 bases between the two ends. CDR3 region: CASSFGSVTDTQYF. The CDR3 coding sequence is TGTGCCAGCAGTTTTGGGAGCGTCACAGATACGCAGTATTTT.

There are a few counts of this clonotype. This could be a read error, since a much larger clone is one nucleotide away. The genes are TRBV19 and TRBJ2-7; 8 nucleotides agree with TRBD1. The CDR3 extends over 13 amino acids. The J segment lost 3 bases and the V segment lost 4 bases, leaving 2 bases of the junction unmatched. Germline V lookup: CDR1 LNHDA, CDR2 SQIVND (reference sequence). The CDR3 sequence is CASSRTGIYEQYF. The CDR3 bases are TGTGCCAGTAGTAGGACAGGGATCTACGAGCAGTACTTC.

This clonotype was seen repeatedly, ten times or more. This sequence joins TRBV3-1 and TRBJ2-1, with TRBD2 identical over 7 bases. Germline values: CDR1 LGHDT, CDR2 YNNKEL (reference sequence). V was clipped by 0 bases and J by 5 bases; unmatched bases: 7. The CDR3 is 16 amino acids. The CDR3 here is CASSQERLAAHNEQFF. CDR3 coding DNA: TGTGCCAGCAGCCAAGAGCGGCTAGCGGCCCACAATGAGCAGTTCTTC.

The rearrangement uses TRBV6-1 and TRBJ1-3, with unresolved D. This CDR3 contains 14 residues. From germline, CDR1 is MNHNS and CDR2 SASEGT. With 3 bases removed from V and 1 base from J, the gap between germline ends came to 7 bases. CDR3 DNA: TGTGCCAGCAGTGAGGTCAGTTCTGGAAACACCATATATTTT. This codes for CASSEVSSGNTIYF.